This TCR beta chain was observed in a study of T cells in Graves' hyperthyroidism and ophthalmopathy. This clonotype was observed many times. The antigen is not known. This CDR3 comprises 13 residues. Trimming pared 3 bases from V and 2 bases from J, leaving 8 bases between. The germline V gene has CDR1 SGDLS and CDR2 YYNGEE. The investigators amplified TCR beta CDR3 regions from RNA transcripts. The HTBI set primed first-round TCR CDR3 RT-PCR. In TCRdb, the multiplex PCR reads were re-called with MiXCR into one record per CDR3 protein. The top ten clones hold approximately 14% of a sample with approximately 430,000 distinct CDR3 sequences, about 15% of them seen once. When ophthalmopathy did not progress within 18 months, Graves' hyperthyroidism was considered stable. Broader study findings: Onset of ophthalmopathy came a median about 6.5 months after the model predicted it.

Sequencing input: blood. The chain couples TRBV9 to TRBJ2-5; D is perhaps TRBD2 (6 bases). The receptor comes from a woman between 18 and 29 years old with Graves' hyperthyroidism. The CDR3 region is CASSGRGQETQYF. The DNA for the CDR3 is TGTGCCAGCAGCGGGAGGGGACAAGAGACCCAGTACTTC.